This T cell receptor beta chain is drawn from a study of blood T cell repertoires in COVID-19. Study information: Sites across the United States, Italy and Spain contributed samples from acute and convalescent COVID-19.

In the study's own analysis: Reference gene primer amplification in the assay estimated nucleated cell counts. Some clones are missing from TCRdb's copy, which holds only in-frame ones; the method was immunoSEQ multiplex PCR. That table is the source of V, J and clone size, and D and trimming were worked out from the DNA. The table includes around 68,000 clones, around 86% detected once. The CDR3 sequence is 13 residues long. V lost 2 bases, J lost 2 bases, and 5 bases lay in between. Germline V gene sequence: CDR1 LGHDT, CDR2 YNNKEL (reference sequence). Sequenced sample: peripheral blood. This clonotype was obtained from a man in his fifties with active COVID-19. The chain uses TRBV3-1 (or the pseudogene TRBV3-2) and TRBJ2-3, with D unresolved. The CDR3 DNA sequence: TGTGCCAGCAGCCAACAGGACACAGATACGCAGTATTTT. Protein product: CASSQQDTDTQYF.